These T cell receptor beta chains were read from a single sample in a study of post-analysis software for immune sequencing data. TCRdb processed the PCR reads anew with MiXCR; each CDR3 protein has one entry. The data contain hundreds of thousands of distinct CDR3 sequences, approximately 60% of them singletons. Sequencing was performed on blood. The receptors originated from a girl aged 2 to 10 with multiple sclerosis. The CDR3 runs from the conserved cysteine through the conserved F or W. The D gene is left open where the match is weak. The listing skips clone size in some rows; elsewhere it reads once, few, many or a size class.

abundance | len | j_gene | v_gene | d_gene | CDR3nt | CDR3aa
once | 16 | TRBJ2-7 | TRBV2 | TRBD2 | TGTGCCATCAGATCGGGACTAGCGGGAGGAACCTACGAGCAGTACTTC | CAIRSGLAGGTYEQYF
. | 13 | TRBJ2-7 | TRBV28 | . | TGTGCCAGCACGGCGTACAGAGACTACGAGCAGTACTTC | CASTAYRDYEQYF
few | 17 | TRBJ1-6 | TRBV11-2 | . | TGTGCCAGCAGCCTAAACCCACAGGGCCCTAATAATTCACCCCTCCACTTT | CASSLNPQGPNNSPLHF
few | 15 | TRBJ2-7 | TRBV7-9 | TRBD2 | TGTGCCAGCAGCTTTGGTAGCGGGTTCTCCTACGAGCAGTACTTC | CASSFGSGFSYEQYF
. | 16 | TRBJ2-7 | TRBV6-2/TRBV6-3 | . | TGTGCCAGCAGTCCCCCATTCGACCGTCGCTCCTACGAGCAGTACTTC | CASSPPFDRRSYEQYF
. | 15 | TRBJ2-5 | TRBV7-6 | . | TGTGCCAGCAGCTTAGTCTTCAGGGTCCAAGAGACCCAGTACTTC | CASSLVFRVQETQYF
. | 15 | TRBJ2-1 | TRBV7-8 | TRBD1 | TGTGCCAGCACCACCGACAGGGCTGACTACAATGAGCAGTTCTTC | CASTTDRADYNEQFF
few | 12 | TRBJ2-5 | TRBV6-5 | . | TGTGCCAGCGCAACAAAGGGGGAGACCCAGTACTTC | CASATKGETQYF
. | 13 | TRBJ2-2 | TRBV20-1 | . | TGCAGTGCTGGCTGGACCGCCGCCGGGGAGCTGTTTTTT | CSAGWTAAGELFF
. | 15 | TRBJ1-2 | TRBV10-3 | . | TGTGCCATCAGTGAGTCCACAGCCACTAACTATGGCTACACCTTC | CAISESTATNYGYTF
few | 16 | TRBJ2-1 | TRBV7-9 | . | TGTGCCAGCAGCTTAGTAGGCAGCGTCAGGGAGGCTGAGCAGTTCTTC | CASSLVGSVREAEQFF
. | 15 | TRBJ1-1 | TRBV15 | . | TGTGCCACCAACAGACCAGGAGGGATGAACACTGAAGCTTTCTTT | CATNRPGGMNTEAFF
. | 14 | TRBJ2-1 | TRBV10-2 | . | TGCGCCAGCGAGGAAGACTCCGGTCGTTATGAGCAGTTCTTC | CASEEDSGRYEQFF
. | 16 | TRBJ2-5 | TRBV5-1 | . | TGCGCCAGCAGCGCAACCCGGACAGCCTCTTATGGGACCCAGTACTTC | CASSATRTASYGTQYF
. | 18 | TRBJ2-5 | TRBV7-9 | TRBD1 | TGTGCCAGCAGCGGGACCGGGGACAGACGGACGTACCAAGAGACCCAGTACTTC | CASSGTGDRRTYQETQYF
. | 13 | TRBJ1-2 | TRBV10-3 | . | TGTGCCATCAGTGAGTCTGGAGTTTATGGCTACACCTTC | CAISESGVYGYTF
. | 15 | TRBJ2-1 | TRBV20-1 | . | TGCAGTGCTCCCTTTCTCGGCCGGTCGGGTAGTGAGCAGTTCTTC | CSAPFLGRSGSEQFF
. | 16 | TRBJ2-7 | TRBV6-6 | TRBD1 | TGTGCCAGCAGTTATCCCGCCGGGACAGGACTCTACGAGCAGTACTTC | CASSYPAGTGLYEQYF
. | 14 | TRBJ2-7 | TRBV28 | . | TGTGCCAGCAGTTCACGAAAAGGTGGGAACGAGCAGTACTTC | CASSSRKGGNEQYF
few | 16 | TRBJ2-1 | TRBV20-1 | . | TGCAGTGCTAGAGGGGTCCGCTGGACAGCTCCTAATGAGCAGTTCTTC | CSARGVRWTAPNEQFF
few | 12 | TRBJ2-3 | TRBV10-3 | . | TGTGCCATCAGCGGGGGAGGGGGTACGCAGTATTTT | CAISGGGGTQYF
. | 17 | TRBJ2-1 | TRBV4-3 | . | TGCGCCAGCAGCCAAGAACCCCGCACCCGGGGTCACAATGAGCAGTTCTTC | CASSQEPRTRGHNEQFF
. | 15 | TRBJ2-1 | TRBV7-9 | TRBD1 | TGTGCCAGCAGCTTTAGACAGGGGGACCTGTATGAGCAGTTCTTC | CASSFRQGDLYEQFF
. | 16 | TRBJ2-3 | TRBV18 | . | TGTGCCAGCTCAAGTCCCGGGACATCTGTCACAGATACGCAGTATTTT | CASSSPGTSVTDTQYF
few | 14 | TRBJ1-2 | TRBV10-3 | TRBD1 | TGTGCCATCAGTGGTCCCGGGACAGTCTATGGCTACACCTTC | CAISGPGTVYGYTF
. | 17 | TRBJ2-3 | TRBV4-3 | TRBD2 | TGCGCCAGCAGCCAAGTGCCAGCGGGGGGACGAACAGATACGCAGTATTTT | CASSQVPAGGRTDTQYF
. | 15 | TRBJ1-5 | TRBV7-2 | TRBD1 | TGTGCCAGCAGCTTAGGGACAGGCGGGTTTCAGCCCCAGCATTTT | CASSLGTGGFQPQHF
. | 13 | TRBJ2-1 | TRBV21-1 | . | TGTGCCAGCAGCGCGGTCCACCCACATGAGCAGTTCTTC | CASSAVHPHEQFF